Each of the 5 T cell receptor beta chains below was sequenced from the same sample in a study of PD-1 blockade in mismatch repair-deficient tumors. Assay: immunoSEQ multiplex PCR; the TCRdb copy retains only in-frame clones and omits some. The sample contains about 38,000 clones, 70% to 90% of which appear only once. The sequencing used peripheral blood, collected roughly 75 weeks after starting pembrolizumab. The receptor set was obtained from an adult with mismatch repair-deficient cancer.

The rearrangement joins TRBV7-2 to TRBJ2-7, with 8 positions matching TRBD1. CDR3 length equals 15 residues. The V gene end was trimmed by 3 bases and the J gene end by 2 bases; junction bases not matched to a gene: 6. CDR1 and CDR2 (germline): SGHTA, FQGNSA. The CDR3: CASSFSGQATYEQYF. The CDR3 DNA sequence: TGTGCCAGCAGCTTTTCGGGACAGGCCACCTACGAGCAGTACTTC.

The rearrangement joins TRBV5-6 to TRBJ2-2, with D perhaps given as TRBD1 or TRBD2 (7 bases each). Germline CDR1 SGHDT, CDR2 YYEEEE. There are 16 residues in the CDR3. Between the trimmed V and J ends, which lost 0 bases and 8 bases, there was a span of 17 bases. The CDR3 spells CASSLGQGLQSGELFF. The CDR3 coding sequence is TGTGCCAGCAGCTTGGGACAGGGACTACAATCGGGGGAGCTGTTTTTT.

V is TRBV7-9 and J is TRBJ2-5; either TRBD1 or TRBD2 may fit D (5 bases each). Looked up from germline, CDR1 is SEHNR and CDR2 is FQNEAQ (reference sequence). With 4 bases removed from V and 2 bases from J, the gap between germline ends came to 14 bases. The CDR3 is 15 amino acids. CDR3 sequence: CASSSSRGRQETQYF. The DNA for the CDR3 is TGTGCCAGCAGCTCATCACGGGGCCGACAAGAGACCCAGTACTTC.

The chain recombines TRBV6-1 with TRBJ2-7; TRBD2 is a possible D gene (6 bases). Trimming removed 6 bases from V and 3 bases from J, with 15 bases in between. Looked up from germline, CDR1 is MNHNS and CDR2 is SASEGT. The CDR3 length is 14 residues. The CDR3 DNA is TGTGCCAGCAGCAGACTAGGGCAGAGCTACGAGCAGTACTTC. Residues: CASSRLGQSYEQYF.

The chain uses TRBV5-4 and TRBJ1-2; maybe TRBD1 (5 bases). The CDR3 loop spans 15 amino acids. The germline V gene encodes CDR1 SGHNT and CDR2 YYREEE (reference sequence). V was shortened by 0 bases and J by 4 bases, with 13 bases between the two germline ends. This chain's CDR3 is CASSLVGPRGYGYTF. The DNA of the CDR3 is TGTGCCAGCAGCTTGGTTGGACCTAGGGGCTATGGCTACACCTTC.